The 25 T cell receptor beta chains below were found in one sample sequenced in a study of T cell changes during pregnancy in multiple sclerosis. Repertoires were generated with immunoSEQ multiplex PCR, while TCRdb's copy carries only in-frame clones and drops some. The sample carries approximately 59,000 clones, under 95% recorded once. Here the sequenced sample was peripheral blood, taken in the third trimester of pregnancy. The receptors originated from a female donor in good health, enrolled as a control in a pregnancy study.

This clone was seen once. The chain combines TRBV6-5 with TRBJ1-1; perhaps TRBD1 as D (6 bases). V was shortened by 6 bases and J by 2 bases, with 13 bases between the two germline ends. Germline values: CDR1 MNHEY, CDR2 SVGAGI. The CDR3 is made up of 14 amino acids. The CDR3 nucleotides are TGTGCCAGCAGCAATCCGGGACACAACACTGAAGCTTTCTTT. Its translation: CASSNPGHNTEAFF.

The chain links TRBV19 to TRBJ1-5; 7 bases map to TRBD1. Germline assignment: CDR1 LNHDA and CDR2 SQIVND (reference sequence). The V and J ends lost 3 bases and 4 bases, in that order; junction bases with no gene match: 6. CDR3 length: 15 amino acids. The CDR3 coding sequence is TGTGCCAGTAGTATGCCACAGGGGATTAATCAGCCCCAGCATTTT. Translated: CASSMPQGINQPQHF.

This chain connects TRBV30 to TRBJ1-2; 8 positions agree with TRBD1. V dropped 0 bases and J dropped 8; count of bases not matched to a gene: 17. Germline CDR1 and CDR2: GTSNPN and SVGIG (reference sequence). The CDR3 has 17 residues. The CDR3 is CAWSVGIGQGPSGGYTF. DNA of the CDR3: TGTGCCTGGAGTGTTGGTATTGGACAGGGTCCCAGCGGCGGCTACACCTTC.

The V gene is TRBV6-6, the J gene TRBJ2-2, with D possibly TRBD1 on 6 matching bases. The V gene's germline CDR1 is MNHNY and CDR2 SVGAGI (reference sequence). This CDR3 has 16 amino acids. The V end lost 4 bases, the J end lost 5 bases, and 17 bases lay between the germline ends. Written as DNA, the CDR3 is TGTGCCAGCAGTTCGGGACAATTAGGAGTGACCGGGGAGCTGTTTTTT. This encodes CASSSGQLGVTGELFF.

This sequence joins TRBV7-9 and TRBJ1-1; a possible D gene is TRBD1 (5 bases). V shed 2 bases and J shed 1 base, with 8 bases lying between them. The CDR3 consists of 14 residues. CDR1 is SEHNR and CDR2 is FQNEAQ in the germline V gene (reference sequence). The CDR3 DNA sequence: TGTGCCAGCAGCTTACAGGGCCCGAACACTGAAGCTTTCTTT. It codes for CASSLQGPNTEAFF.

The chain couples TRBV27 to TRBJ2-3, with 9 bases lining up with TRBD2. The junction had 7 bases not matched to a gene; V was cut back by 4 bases and J by 2 bases. Germline V gene sequence: CDR1 MNHEY, CDR2 SMNVEV (reference sequence). The CDR3 has 16 residues. CDR3 residues: CASSSGTSRFTDTQYF. The CDR3 bases are TGTGCCAGCAGTTCCGGGACTAGCCGTTTCACAGATACGCAGTATTTT.

This clone was counted between two and nine times. The CDR3 spells CASSPTGSYNSPLHF. The CDR3 bases are TGTGCCAGCAGCCCAACAGGGTCCTATAATTCACCCCTCCACTTT. The V and J genes are TRBV7-8 and TRBJ1-6; D perhaps matches TRBD1 (6 bases). The CDR3 has 15 amino acids. Germline CDR1 SGHVS, CDR2 FQNEAQ. With 5 bases removed from V and 1 base from J, the gap between germline ends came to 9 bases.

The CDR3 is CASSLVRNEQFF. The DNA for the CDR3 is TGTGCCAGCAGCTTAGTGCGTAATGAGCAGTTCTTC. This chain links TRBV7-2 with TRBJ2-1; D gene unclear. CDR1 and CDR2 (germline): SGHTA, FQGNSA. The CDR3 has 12 amino acids. V was trimmed by 1 base and J by 7 bases, leaving 5 bases between them. Full variable domain (outside the CDR3, taken from reference TRBV7-2 and TRBJ2-1): GAGVSQSPSNKVTEKGKDVELRCDPISGHTALYWYRQSLGQGLEFLIYFQGNSAPDKSGLPSDRFSAERTGGSVSTLTIQRTQQEDSAVYLCASSLVRNEQFFGPGTRLTVL.

This clone was detected a few times. The CDR3 DNA reads TGTGCCAGCAGCTGGGGCAGCGGGAGCTCCTACAATGAGCAGTTCTTC. As protein: CASSWGSGSSYNEQFF. The chain uses TRBV11-1 and TRBJ2-1; TRBD2 agrees at 8 bases. The CDR3 sequence is 16 residues long. After removal of 4 bases from V and 0 bases from J, the junction contained 5 bases not matched to a gene. The germline gives CDR1 SGHAT, CDR2 FQDESV (reference sequence).

J is TRBJ2-7 and V is TRBV9; 8 bases align to TRBD2. Germline CDR1 SGDLS, CDR2 YYNGEE. The length of the CDR3 is 15 residues. J lost 1 base, V lost 2 bases, and 5 bases had no gene match. Written as DNA, the CDR3 is TGTGCCAGCAGCGTCTTTAGCGGGAATTCCTACGAGCAGTACTTC. This codes for CASSVFSGNSYEQYF.

This sequence joins TRBV5-1 and TRBJ1-3, with 7 bases that match TRBD1. The germline V gene has CDR1 SGHRS and CDR2 YFSETQ. Unmatched junction bases numbered 3, after V lost 2 bases and J lost 4 bases. This CDR3 region has 14 residues. The CDR3 reads CASSFGTAGNTIYF. The CDR3 DNA reads TGCGCCAGCAGCTTTGGGACAGCCGGAAACACCATATATTTT.

This chain links TRBV6-5 with TRBJ1-5, with 10 bases matching TRBD1. CDR3 length equals 14 residues. The V gene end was trimmed by 5 bases and the J gene end by 6 bases; junction bases not matched to a gene: 4. Germline CDR1 reads MNHEY; CDR2 reads SVGAGI. The CDR3 DNA sequence: TGTGCCAGCAGTGAGGACAGGGGGATTCAGCCCCAGCATTTT. Residues: CASSEDRGIQPQHF.

This clone appeared a few times. The V call is TRBV4-2, the J call TRBJ1-2; 10 bases map to TRBD1. The CDR3 is 14 residues long. Germline loops: CDR1 LGHNA, CDR2 YNFKEQ. After removal of 0 bases from V and 10 bases from J, the junction contained 5 bases not matched to a gene. DNA for the CDR3: TGTGCCAGCAGCCAAGAATGGACAGGGGGGGACTACACCTTC. Its protein product is CASSQEWTGGDYTF.

This clone has just one count. The chain is built from TRBV4-3 and TRBJ2-7; a possible D gene is TRBD1 (5 bases). CDR1 and CDR2 from the germline V gene are LGHNA and YSLEER. The CDR3 spans 13 residues. V gave up 0 bases and J gave up 2 bases, with 5 bases separating them. CDR3 sequence: CASSQDRAYEQYF. In DNA, the CDR3 is TGCGCCAGCAGCCAAGACAGGGCCTACGAGCAGTACTTC.

J is TRBJ2-7 and V is TRBV4-3, with TRBD2 identical over 9 bases. The germline gives CDR1 LGHNA, CDR2 YSLEER. The V segment lost 1 base and the J segment 4 bases; nucleotides outside the gene matches: 8. CDR3 length: 16 residues. The CDR3 protein is CASSQVLAGALYEQYF. As DNA, the CDR3 is TGCGCCAGCAGCCAAGTGTTAGCGGGGGCACTATACGAGCAGTACTTC.

As to this clone: At one end the junction does not follow the germline gene, possibly because of a read error. V gene TRBV4-3 combines with J gene TRBJ1-6; D call uncertain. The CDR3 has 16 amino acids. The germline V gene has CDR1 LGHNA and CDR2 YSLEER. The CDR3 bases are TGCGCCAGCAGGCAAGACTGGAGCTCCTATAATTCACCCCTCCACTTT. This sequence encodes CASRQDWSSYNSPLHF.

The chain has TRBV14 and TRBJ1-3; D is unresolved. The germline gives CDR1 SGHDN, CDR2 FVKESK. The V and J ends lost 1 base and 4 bases respectively, with 8 bases between them. The CDR3 runs to 14 residues. CDR3 nucleotide sequence: TGTGCCAGCAGCCAAGGCAGTGGCGGAAACACCATATATTTT. Translating it yields CASSQGSGGNTIYF.

J is TRBJ2-3 and V is TRBV9, with 13 bases aligning to TRBD2. Per the germline V gene, CDR1 is SGDLS and CDR2 is YYNGEE. The CDR3 loop spans 17 amino acids. The trim removed 4 bases at V and 4 bases at J, leaving 9 bases unmatched. CDR3 amino acids: CASSPSGTSGAADTQYF. In DNA, the CDR3 is TGTGCCAGCAGCCCCTCCGGGACTAGCGGGGCGGCAGATACGCAGTATTTT.

V usage is TRBV9 and J usage is TRBJ1-3; TRBD1 agrees at 7 bases. The CDR3 has 15 amino acids. With V trimmed by 3 bases and J by 4 bases, 7 bases remained unmatched. CDR1 and CDR2 from the germline V gene are SGDLS and YYNGEE. The CDR3 reads CASSDRQGKGNTIYF. The CDR3 coding sequence is TGTGCCAGCAGCGACCGACAGGGAAAGGGAAACACCATATATTTT.

The gene calls are TRBV5-5 and TRBJ1-5; the D gene is possibly TRBD1 (6 bases). The germline V and J ends were trimmed by 3 bases and 7 bases, with 11 bases remaining between them. This CDR3 has 13 residues. The germline V gene encodes CDR1 SGHKS and CDR2 YYEKEE (reference sequence). CDR3 nucleotide sequence: TGTGCCAGCAGCTCGGCTGGGGGCCAGCCCCAGCATTTT. Protein: CASSSAGGQPQHF.

This chain links TRBV7-9 with TRBJ1-4; perhaps TRBD1 as D (5 bases). CDR3 length: 14 amino acids. V lost 6 bases, J lost 0 bases, and 8 bases lay in between. Germline values: CDR1 SEHNR, CDR2 FQNEAQ (reference sequence). The CDR3 nucleotides read TGTGCCAGCAGTCGACAGTCAACTAATGAAAAACTGTTTTTT. The encoded protein is CASSRQSTNEKLFF.

The chain joins TRBV29-1 to TRBJ1-2; D gene uncertain. V lost 5 bases and J lost 7, with 11 bases in between. Germline V gene sequence: CDR1 SQVTM, CDR2 ANQGSEA. This CDR3 comprises 11 residues. The CDR3 here is CSVQGGGGYTF. As DNA, the CDR3 is TGCAGCGTTCAAGGTGGAGGTGGCTACACCTTC.

The V call is TRBV5-1, the J call TRBJ1-1; D might be TRBD1 (6 bases). V lost 0 bases and J lost 9, with 12 bases in between. This CDR3 contains 13 residues. Germline-derived CDR1 and CDR2 are SGHRS and YFSETQ. CDR3 DNA sequence: TGCGCCAGCAGCTTGGCACAGGGCGGCCAAGCTTTCTTT. Amino acid sequence: CASSLAQGGQAFF.

J is TRBJ2-3 and V is TRBV15; tentative D call: TRBD2 (6 bases). Germline CDR1 and CDR2: LNHNV and YYDKDF (reference sequence). Trimming stripped 4 bases from V and 2 bases from J, with 10 bases between. The CDR3 contains 14 residues. CDR3 coding DNA: TGTGCCACCAGCACGGGCGGGGACACAGATACGCAGTATTTT. It codes for CATSTGGDTDTQYF.

J is TRBJ1-1 and V is TRBV18, with 7 bases that match TRBD1. The CDR3 length is 12 residues. Germline CDR1 is KGHSH and CDR2 is LQKENI. J lost 7 bases, V lost 5 bases, and 4 bases had no gene match. CDR3 nucleotides: TGTGCCAGCTCATCCGGGACAGATGAAGCTTTCTTT. This encodes CASSSGTDEAFF.